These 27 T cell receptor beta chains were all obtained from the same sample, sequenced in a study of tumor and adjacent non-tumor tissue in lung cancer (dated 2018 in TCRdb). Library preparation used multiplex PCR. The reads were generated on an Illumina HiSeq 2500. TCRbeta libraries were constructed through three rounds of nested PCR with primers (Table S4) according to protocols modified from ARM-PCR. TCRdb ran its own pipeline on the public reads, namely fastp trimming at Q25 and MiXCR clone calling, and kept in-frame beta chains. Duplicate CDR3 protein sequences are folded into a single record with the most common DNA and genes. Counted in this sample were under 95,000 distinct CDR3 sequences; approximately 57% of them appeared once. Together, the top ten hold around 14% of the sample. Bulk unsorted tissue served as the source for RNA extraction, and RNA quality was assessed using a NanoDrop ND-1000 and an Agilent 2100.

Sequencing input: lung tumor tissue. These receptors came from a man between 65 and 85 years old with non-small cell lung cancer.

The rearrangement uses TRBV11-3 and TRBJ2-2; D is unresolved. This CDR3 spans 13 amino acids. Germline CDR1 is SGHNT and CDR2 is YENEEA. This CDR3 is CTGSLVEARELFF. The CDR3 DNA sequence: TGTACCGGCAGCTTAGTTGAGGCCAGGGAGCTGTTTTTT.

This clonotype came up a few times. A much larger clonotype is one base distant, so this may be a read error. The chain's CDR3 is CSAEEGFPEAFF. In nucleotides, the CDR3 is TGCAGCGCTGAAGAGGGATTCCCTGAAGCTTTCTTT. The V gene is TRBV29-1, the J gene TRBJ1-1; D is ambiguous. The CDR3 sequence is 12 residues long. In germline, CDR1 is SQVTM, CDR2 ANQGSEA.

CDR3 DNA: TGTGCCTGGCATTCAACCATGGGCTACACCTTC. This gives the protein CAWHSTMGYTF. V and J are TRBV30 and TRBJ1-2; D unresolved. This CDR3 is 11 amino acids long. Trimming removed 5 bases at V and 8 bases at J, with 12 bases between. CDR1 and CDR2 from the germline V gene are GTSNPN and SVGIG (reference sequence).

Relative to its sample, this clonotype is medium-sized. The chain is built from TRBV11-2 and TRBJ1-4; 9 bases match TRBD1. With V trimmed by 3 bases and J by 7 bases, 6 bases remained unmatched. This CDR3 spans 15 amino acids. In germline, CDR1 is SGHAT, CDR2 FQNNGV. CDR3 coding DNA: TGTGCCAGCAGCTTGGGGGACAGGGACTTTGAAAAACTGTTTTTT. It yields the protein CASSLGDRDFEKLFF.

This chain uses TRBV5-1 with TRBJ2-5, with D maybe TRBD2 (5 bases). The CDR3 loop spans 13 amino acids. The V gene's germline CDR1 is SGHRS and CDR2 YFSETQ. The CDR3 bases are TGCGCGAGTAGCCGGCCCGGGGAAGAGACCCAGTACTTC. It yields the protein CASSRPGEETQYF.

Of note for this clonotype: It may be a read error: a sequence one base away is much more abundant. The DNA for the CDR3 is TGTGCCAGCAGTATACGACCAGGGGGCACCGGGGAGCTGCTTTTT. Encoded protein: CASSIRPGGTGELLF. The chain links TRBV12-3 or TRBV12-4 to TRBJ2-2; 8 nucleotides agree with TRBD1. The CDR3 consists of 15 residues.

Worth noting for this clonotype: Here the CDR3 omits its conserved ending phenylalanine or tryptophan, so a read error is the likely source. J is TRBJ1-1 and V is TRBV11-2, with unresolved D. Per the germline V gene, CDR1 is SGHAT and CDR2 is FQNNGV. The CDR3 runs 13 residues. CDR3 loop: CASSLGANSEAFL. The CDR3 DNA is TGTGCCAGCAGCTTAGGAGCGAACTCTGAAGCTTTCCTT.

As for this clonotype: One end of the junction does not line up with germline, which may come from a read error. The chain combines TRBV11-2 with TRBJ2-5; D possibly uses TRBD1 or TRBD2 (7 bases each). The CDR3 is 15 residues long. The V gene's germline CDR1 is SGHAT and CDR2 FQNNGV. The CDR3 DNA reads TGTGCCGGCAGCTGGACTAGGACAGGCCAAGAGACCCAGCACTTC. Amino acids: CAGSWTRTGQETQHF.

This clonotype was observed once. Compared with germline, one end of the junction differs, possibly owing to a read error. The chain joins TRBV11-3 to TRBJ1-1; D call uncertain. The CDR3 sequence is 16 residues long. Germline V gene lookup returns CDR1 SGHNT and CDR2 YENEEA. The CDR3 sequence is CASSRSGTKMKTEAFF. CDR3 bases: TGTGCCAGCAGCCGCAGCGGAACAAAAATGAAGACTGAAGCTTTCTTT.

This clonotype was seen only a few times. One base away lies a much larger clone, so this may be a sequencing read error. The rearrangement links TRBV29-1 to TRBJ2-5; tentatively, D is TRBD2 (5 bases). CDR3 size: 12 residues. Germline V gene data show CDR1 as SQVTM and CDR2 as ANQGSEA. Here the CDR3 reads CGIGRGQETQYF. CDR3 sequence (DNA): TGCGGCATTGGTCGGGGTCAAGAGACCCAGTACTTC.

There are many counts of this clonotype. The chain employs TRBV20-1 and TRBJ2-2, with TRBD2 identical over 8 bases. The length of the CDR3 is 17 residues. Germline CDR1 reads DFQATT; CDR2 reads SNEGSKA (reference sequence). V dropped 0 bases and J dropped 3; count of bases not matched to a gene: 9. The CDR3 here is CSARDEQERGYTGELFF. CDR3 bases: TGCAGTGCTAGAGATGAACAGGAGCGGGGGTACACCGGGGAGCTGTTTTTT.

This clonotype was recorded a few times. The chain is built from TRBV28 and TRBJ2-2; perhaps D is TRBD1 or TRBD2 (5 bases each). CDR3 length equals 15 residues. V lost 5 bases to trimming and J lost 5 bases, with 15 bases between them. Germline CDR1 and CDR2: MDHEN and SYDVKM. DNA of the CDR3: TGTGCCAGCAGTGGGTCAGGGACGGGGACCGGGGAGCTGTTTTTT. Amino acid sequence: CASSGSGTGTGELFF.

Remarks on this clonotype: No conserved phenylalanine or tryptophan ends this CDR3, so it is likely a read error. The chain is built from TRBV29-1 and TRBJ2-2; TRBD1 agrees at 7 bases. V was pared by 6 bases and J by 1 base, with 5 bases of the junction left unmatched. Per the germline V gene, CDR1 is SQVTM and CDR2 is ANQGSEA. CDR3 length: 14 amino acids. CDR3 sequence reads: CSVPGTENTGELFL. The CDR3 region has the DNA TGCAGCGTCCCCGGGACAGAGAACACCGGGGAGCTGTTTCTT.

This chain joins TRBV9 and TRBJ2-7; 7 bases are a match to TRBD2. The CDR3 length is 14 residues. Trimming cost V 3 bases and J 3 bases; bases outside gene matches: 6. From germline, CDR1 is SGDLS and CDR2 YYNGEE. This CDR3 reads CASSGGGVDYEQYF. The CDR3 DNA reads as TGTGCCAGCAGCGGGGGGGGAGTCGACTACGAGCAGTACTTC.

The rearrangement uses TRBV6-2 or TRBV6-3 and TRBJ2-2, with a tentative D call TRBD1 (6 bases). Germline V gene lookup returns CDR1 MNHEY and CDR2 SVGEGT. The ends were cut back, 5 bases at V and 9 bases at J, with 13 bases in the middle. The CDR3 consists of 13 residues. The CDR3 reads CASSDVGARELFF. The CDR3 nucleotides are TGTGCCAGCAGTGACGTGGGGGCCCGGGAGCTGTTTTTT.

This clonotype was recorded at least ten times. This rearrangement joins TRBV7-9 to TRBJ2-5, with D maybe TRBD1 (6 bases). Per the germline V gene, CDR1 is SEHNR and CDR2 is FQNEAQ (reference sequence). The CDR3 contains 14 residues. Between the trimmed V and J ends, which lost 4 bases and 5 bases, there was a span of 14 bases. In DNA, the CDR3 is TGTGCCAGCAGCTCCAGGGGAACGGGCGAGACCCAGTACTTC. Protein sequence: CASSSRGTGETQYF. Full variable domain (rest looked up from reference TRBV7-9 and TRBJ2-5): DTGVSQNPRHKITKRGQNVTFRCDPISEHNRLYWYRQTLGQGPEFLTYFQNEAQLEKSRLLSDRFSAERPKGSFSTLEIQRTEQGDSAMYLCASSSRGTGETQYFGPGTRLLVL.

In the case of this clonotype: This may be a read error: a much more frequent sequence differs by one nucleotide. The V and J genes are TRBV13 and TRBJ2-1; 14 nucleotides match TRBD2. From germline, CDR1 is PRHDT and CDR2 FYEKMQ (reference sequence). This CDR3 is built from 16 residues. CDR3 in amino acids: CASSWGLAGAYNGQFF. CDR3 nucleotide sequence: TGTGCCAGCAGCTGGGGACTAGCGGGAGCCTACAATGGGCAGTTCTTC.

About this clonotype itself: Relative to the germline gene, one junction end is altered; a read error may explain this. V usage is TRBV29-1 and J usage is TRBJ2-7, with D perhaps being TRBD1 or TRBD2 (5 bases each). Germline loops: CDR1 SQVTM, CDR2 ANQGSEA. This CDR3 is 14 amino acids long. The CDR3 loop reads CSVRQPPGQGEQHF. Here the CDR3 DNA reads TGCAGCGTTCGACAACCCCCGGGGCAGGGCGAGCAGCACTTC.

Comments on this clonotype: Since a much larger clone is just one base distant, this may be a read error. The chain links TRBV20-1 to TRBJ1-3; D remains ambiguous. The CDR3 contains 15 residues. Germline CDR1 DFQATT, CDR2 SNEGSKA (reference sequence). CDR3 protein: CSASPLLGRGNIIYF. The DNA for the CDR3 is TGCAGTGCTAGCCCCCTCCTCGGACGTGGAAACATCATATATTTT.

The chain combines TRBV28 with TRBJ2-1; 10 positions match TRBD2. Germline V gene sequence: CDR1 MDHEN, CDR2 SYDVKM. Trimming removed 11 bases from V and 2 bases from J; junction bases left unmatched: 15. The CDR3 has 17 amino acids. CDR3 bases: TGTGCCGGCACTATGGGATTAGCGGGGGGCACCTACAATGAGCAGTTCTTC. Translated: CAGTMGLAGGTYNEQFF.

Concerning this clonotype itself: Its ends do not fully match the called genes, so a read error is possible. The CDR3 DNA reads TGTGTCAGCAAACCTAGCCCAGGGACAGGGGTATACGAGCAGTACTTC. Translating it yields CVSKPSPGTGVYEQYF. The chain is built from TRBV11-2 and TRBJ2-7; TRBD1 aligns across 10 bases. Per germline, CDR1 SGHAT and CDR2 FQNNGV. The CDR3 spans 16 residues.

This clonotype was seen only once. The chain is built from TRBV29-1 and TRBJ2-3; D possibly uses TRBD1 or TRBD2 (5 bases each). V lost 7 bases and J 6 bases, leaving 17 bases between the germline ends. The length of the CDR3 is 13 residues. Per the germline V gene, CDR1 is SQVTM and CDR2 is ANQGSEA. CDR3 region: CSDRRVGTDTQYF. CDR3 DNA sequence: TGCAGCGACCGTAGGGTGGGGACGGATACGCAGTATTTT.

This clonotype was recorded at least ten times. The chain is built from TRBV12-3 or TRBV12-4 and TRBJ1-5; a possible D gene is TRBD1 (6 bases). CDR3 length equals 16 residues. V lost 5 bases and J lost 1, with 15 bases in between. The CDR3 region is CASSRGTRSSNQPQHF. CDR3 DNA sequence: TGTGCCAGCAGTCGGGGGACACGGTCGAGCAATCAGCCCCAGCATTTT.

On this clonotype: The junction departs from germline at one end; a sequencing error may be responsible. CDR3 in DNA: TGTGCCAGCACCCAGGGGGGAGTACCCTACAATGAGCAACTCTTC. It encodes CASTQGGVPYNEQLF. The chain carries TRBV6-5 and TRBJ2-1; the D gene is possibly TRBD1 (7 bases). Germline V lookup: CDR1 MNHEY, CDR2 SVGAGI. This CDR3 region has 15 residues.

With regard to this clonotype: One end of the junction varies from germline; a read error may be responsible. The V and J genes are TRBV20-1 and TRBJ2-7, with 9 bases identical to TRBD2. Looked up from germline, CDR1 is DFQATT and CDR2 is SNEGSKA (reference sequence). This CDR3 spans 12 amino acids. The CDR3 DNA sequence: TGCAATGCTATCCTAGCGGGATACGAGCAGTACTTC. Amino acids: CNAILAGYEQYF.

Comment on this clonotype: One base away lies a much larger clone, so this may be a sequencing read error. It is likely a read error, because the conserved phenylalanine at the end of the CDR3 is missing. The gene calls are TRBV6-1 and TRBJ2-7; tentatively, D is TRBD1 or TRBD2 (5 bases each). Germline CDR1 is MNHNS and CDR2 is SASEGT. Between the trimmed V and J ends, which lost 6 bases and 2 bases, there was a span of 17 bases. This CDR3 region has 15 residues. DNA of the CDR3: TGTGCCAGCAGACCAGGGACGGACGCGACCTACGAGCAGTACATC. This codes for CASRPGTDATYEQYI.

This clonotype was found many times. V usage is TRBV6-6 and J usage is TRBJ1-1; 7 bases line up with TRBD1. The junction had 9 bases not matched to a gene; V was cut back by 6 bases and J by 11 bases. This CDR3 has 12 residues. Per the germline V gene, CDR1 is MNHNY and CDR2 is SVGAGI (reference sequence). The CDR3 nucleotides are TGTGCCAGCAGCCGGGACAGCCGAACTGCTTTCTTT. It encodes CASSRDSRTAFF.